The 7 T cell receptor beta chains below come from one sample, sequenced in a study of OX40 agonist ivuxolimab in advanced cancers. Measured with immunoSEQ multiplex PCR; TCRdb has only the in-frame clones, and not every one. The sample has some 25,000 clones, roughly three quarters seen once; the top ten hold around 33%. The specimen comprised CD4+ or CD8+ T cells sorted from blood, sampled in a trial of the OX40 agonist ivuxolimab. The receptor source for this set is an adult with an advanced solid tumor such as melanoma, head and neck, liver or kidney cancer.

The V gene is TRBV2, the J gene TRBJ2-7; D remains ambiguous. Germline CDR1 SNHLY, CDR2 FYNNEI. Between the trimmed V and J ends, which lost 1 base and 3 bases, there was a span of 7 bases. CDR3 length equals 13 residues. The CDR3 bases are TGTGCCAGCAGTGAAGGGGTTTTCTACGAGCAGTACTTC. Encoded protein: CASSEGVFYEQYF. The complete variable domain, with remaining parts taken from reference TRBV2 and TRBJ2-7, reads EPEVTQTPSHQVTQMGQEVILRCVPISNHLYFYWYRQILGQKVEFLVSFYNNEISEKSEIFDDQFSVERPDGSNFTLKIRSTKLEDSAMYFCASSEGVFYEQYFGPGTRLTVT.

This rearrangement joins TRBV19 to TRBJ2-7; D not certain. Trimming cost V 5 bases and J 3 bases, with 14 bases left between them. The CDR3 is 14 residues long. Germline-derived CDR1 and CDR2 are LNHDA and SQIVND (reference sequence). Written as DNA, the CDR3 is TGTGCCAGTAGTCTGGGCGGCTTCGTCTACGAGCAGTACTTC. This gives the protein CASSLGGFVYEQYF.

CDR3 in amino acids: CASSLLLAEAQYF. The DNA of the CDR3 is TGTGCCAGCAGTTTGTTACTAGCGGAGGCCCAGTACTTC. V usage is TRBV28 and J usage is TRBJ2-5, with 8 nucleotides matching TRBD2. Trimming cost V 3 bases and J 9 bases; bases outside gene matches: 6. CDR3 length: 13 residues. Germline V CDR1 and CDR2: MDHEN, SYDVKM.

The chain combines TRBV28 with TRBJ2-1; the D is unclear. The V gene lost 3 bases and the J gene lost 9 bases, with 15 bases spanning the gap. The CDR3 loop spans 14 amino acids. Germline CDR1 MDHEN, CDR2 SYDVKM. CDR3 amino acids: CASSFRIEIVEQFF. The CDR3 DNA follows: TGTGCCAGCAGTTTCCGGATAGAGATAGTTGAGCAGTTCTTC.

The rearrangement links TRBV7-9 to TRBJ1-2, with 7 bases identical to TRBD1. Germline values: CDR1 SEHNR, CDR2 FQNEAQ (reference sequence). The CDR3 is made up of 14 amino acids. J gave up 8 bases and V 5 bases, and 11 bases lay outside the gene matches. CDR3 in amino acids: CASSQDRDRGGYTF. In DNA, the CDR3 is TGTGCCAGCAGCCAAGACAGGGACAGAGGCGGCTACACCTTC.

The chain uses TRBV10-3 and TRBJ2-7; D possibly matches TRBD1 or TRBD2 (5 bases each). The germline gives CDR1 ENHRY, CDR2 SYGVKD. There are 15 residues in the CDR3. Trimming left V 3 bases short and J 3 bases short, with 15 bases between. CDR3 sequence reads: CAISEEGRVLYEQYF. The CDR3 region has the DNA TGTGCCATCAGTGAAGAGGGGCGGGTCCTCTACGAGCAGTACTTC.

The chain combines TRBV19 with TRBJ2-7, with a possible D match to TRBD2 (5 bases). The CDR3 length is 13 residues. Germline CDR1 reads LNHDA; CDR2 reads SQIVND (reference sequence). Trimming stripped 1 base from V and 6 bases from J, with 10 bases between. This CDR3 reads CASSIVEAAEQYF. CDR3 in DNA: TGTGCCAGTAGTATAGTCGAAGCGGCCGAGCAGTACTTC.